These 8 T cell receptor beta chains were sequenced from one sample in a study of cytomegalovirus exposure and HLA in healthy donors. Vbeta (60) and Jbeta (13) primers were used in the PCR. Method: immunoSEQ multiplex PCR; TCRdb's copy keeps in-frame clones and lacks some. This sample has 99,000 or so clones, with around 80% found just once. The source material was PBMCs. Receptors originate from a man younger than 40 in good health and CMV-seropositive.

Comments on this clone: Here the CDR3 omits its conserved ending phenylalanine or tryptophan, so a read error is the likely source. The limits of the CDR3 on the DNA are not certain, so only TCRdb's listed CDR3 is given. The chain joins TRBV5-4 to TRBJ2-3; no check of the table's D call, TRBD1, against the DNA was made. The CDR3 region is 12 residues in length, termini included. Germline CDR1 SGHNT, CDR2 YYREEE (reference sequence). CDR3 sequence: CASSFLGTGGLL.

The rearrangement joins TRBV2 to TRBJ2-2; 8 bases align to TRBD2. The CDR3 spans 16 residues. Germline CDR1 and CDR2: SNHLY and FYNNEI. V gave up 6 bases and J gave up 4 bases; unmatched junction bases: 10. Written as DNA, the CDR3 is TGTGCCAGCAGGCCCCAAAGCGGGGGTGGCACCGGGGAGCTGTTTTTT. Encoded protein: CASRPQSGGGTGELFF.

The CDR3 DNA sequence: TGCGCCAGCAGCCAAGATGCGTGGCAGGGGGCAAGCACCGGGGAGCTGTTTTTT. Encoded protein: CASSQDAWQGASTGELFF. This chain joins TRBV4-1 and TRBJ2-2, with 8 bases lining up with TRBD1. The germline gives CDR1 MGHRA, CDR2 YSYEKL. The CDR3 contains 18 residues. Trimming cost V 0 bases and J 4 bases; bases outside gene matches: 10.

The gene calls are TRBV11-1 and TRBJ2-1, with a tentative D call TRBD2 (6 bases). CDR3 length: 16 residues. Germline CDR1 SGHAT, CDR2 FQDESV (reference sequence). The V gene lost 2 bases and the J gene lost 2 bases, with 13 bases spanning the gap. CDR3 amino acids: CASSLNRDSAYNEQFF. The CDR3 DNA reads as TGTGCCAGCAGCTTAAACCGGGACTCGGCCTACAATGAGCAGTTCTTC.

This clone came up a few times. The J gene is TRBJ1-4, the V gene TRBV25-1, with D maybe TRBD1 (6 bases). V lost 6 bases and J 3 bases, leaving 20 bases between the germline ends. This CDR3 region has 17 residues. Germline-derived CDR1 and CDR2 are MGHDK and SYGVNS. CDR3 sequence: CASRPAGGPPANEKLFF. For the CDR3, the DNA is TGTGCCAGCAGACCGGCGGGGGGGCCACCCGCTAATGAAAAACTGTTTTTT.

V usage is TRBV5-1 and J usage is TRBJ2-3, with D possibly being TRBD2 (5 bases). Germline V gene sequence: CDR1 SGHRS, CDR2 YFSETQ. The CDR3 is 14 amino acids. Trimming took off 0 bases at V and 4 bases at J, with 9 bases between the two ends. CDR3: CASSLERAADTQYF. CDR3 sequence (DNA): TGCGCCAGCAGCTTGGAGAGGGCGGCAGATACGCAGTATTTT.

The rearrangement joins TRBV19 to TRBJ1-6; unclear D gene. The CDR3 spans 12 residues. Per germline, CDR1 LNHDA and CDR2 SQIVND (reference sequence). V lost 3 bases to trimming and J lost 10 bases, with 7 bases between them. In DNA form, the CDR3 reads TGTGCCAGTAGTATGCTCGCGTCACCCCTCCACTTT. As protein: CASSMLASPLHF.

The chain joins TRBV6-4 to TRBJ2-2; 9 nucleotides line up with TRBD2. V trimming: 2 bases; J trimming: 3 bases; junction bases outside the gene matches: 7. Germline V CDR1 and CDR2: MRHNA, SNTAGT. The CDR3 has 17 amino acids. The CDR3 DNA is TGTGCCAGCAGTGACGATGCGGGGGGGCCCCACACCGGGGAGCTGTTTTTT. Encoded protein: CASSDDAGGPHTGELFF.